Listed here is a single TCR beta chain. This sample is drawn from a study of blood T cell repertoires in COVID-19. Libraries were prepared by immunoSEQ multiplex PCR; TCRdb keeps only in-frame clonotypes and omits some of them. The sample has around 130,000 clones; approximately 84% are singletons. The CDR3 loop spans 13 amino acids. V was trimmed by 3 bases and J by 5 bases, leaving 10 bases between them. Germline V CDR1 and CDR2: DFQATT, SNEGSKA (reference sequence). What was sequenced was PBMCs or T cells enriched from blood (not recorded which). V usage is TRBV20-1 and J usage is TRBJ2-2; D is perhaps TRBD2 (5 bases). The TCR sequence derives from a woman between 18 and 29 years old who had been exposed to COVID-19. The CDR3 region has the DNA TGCAGTGCTAGTGGACTTGTAACCGGGGAGCTGTTTTTT. This translates into CSASGLVTGELFF.